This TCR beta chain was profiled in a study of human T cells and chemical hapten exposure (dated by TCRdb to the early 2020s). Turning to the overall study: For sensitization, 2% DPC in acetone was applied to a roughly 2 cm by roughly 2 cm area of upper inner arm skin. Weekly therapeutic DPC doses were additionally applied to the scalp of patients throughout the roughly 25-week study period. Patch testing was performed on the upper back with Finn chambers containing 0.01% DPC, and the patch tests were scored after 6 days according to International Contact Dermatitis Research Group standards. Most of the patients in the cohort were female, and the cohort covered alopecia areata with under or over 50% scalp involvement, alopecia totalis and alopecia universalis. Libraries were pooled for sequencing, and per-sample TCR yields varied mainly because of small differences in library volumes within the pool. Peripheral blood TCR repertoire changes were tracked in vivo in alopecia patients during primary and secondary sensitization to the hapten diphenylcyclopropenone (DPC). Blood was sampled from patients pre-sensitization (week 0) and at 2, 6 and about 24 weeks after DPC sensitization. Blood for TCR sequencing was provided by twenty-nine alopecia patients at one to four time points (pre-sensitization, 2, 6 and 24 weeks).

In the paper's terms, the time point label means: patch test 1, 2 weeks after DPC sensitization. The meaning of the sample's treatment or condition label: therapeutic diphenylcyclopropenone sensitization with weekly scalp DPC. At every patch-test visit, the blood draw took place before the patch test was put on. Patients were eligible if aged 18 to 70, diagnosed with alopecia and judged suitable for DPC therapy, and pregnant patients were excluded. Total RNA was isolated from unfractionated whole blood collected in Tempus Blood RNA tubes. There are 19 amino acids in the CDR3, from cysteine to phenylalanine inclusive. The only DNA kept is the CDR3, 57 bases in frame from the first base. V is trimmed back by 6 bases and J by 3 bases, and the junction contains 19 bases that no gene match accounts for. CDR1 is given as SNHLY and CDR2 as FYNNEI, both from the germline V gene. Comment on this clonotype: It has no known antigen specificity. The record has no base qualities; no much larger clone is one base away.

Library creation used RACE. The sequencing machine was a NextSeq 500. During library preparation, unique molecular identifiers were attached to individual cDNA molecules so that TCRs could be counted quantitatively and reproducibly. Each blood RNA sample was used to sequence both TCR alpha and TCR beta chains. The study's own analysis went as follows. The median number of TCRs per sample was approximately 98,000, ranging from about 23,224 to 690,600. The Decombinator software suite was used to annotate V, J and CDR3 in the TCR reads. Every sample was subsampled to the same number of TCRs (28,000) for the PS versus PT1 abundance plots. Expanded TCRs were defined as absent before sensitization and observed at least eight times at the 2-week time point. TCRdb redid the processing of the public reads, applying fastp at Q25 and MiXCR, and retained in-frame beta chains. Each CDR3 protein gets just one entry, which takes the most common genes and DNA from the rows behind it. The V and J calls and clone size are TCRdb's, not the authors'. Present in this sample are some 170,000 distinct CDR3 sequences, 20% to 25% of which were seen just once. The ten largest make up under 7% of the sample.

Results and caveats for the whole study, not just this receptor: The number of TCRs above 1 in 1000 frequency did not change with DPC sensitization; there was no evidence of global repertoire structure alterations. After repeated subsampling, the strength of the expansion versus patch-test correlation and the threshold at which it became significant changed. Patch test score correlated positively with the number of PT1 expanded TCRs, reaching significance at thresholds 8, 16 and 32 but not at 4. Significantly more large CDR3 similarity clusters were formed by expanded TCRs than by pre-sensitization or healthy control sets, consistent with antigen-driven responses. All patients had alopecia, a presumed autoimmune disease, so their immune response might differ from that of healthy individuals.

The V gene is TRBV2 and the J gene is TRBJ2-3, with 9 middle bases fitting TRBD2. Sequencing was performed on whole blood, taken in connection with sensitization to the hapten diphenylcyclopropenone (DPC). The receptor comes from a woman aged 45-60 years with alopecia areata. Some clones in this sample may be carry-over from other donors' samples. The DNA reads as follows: TGTGCCAGCAGGACCAGGGGTAGCGGGAGCGCAGGGGGAACAGATACGCAGTATTTT. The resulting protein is CASRTRGSGSAGGTDTQYF.